The 14 T cell receptor beta chains reported below all come from one sample, sequenced in a study of T cells after yellow fever vaccination. TCRdb redid the calling of the 5' RACE reads with MiXCR, one entry per CDR3 protein. The sample holds hundreds of thousands of distinct CDR3 sequences, approximately 12% seen once. The sample was CD4+ T cells sorted from PBMCs, taken 15 days after the yellow fever booster vaccination. The receptors originated from a man aged 18 to 35 who received the YFV17D yellow fever vaccine.

This clonotype was detected many times. The chain links TRBV29-1 to TRBJ2-5, with D possibly matching TRBD1 (7 bases). This CDR3 region has 13 residues. The germline V gene has CDR1 SQVTM and CDR2 ANQGSEA. The ends were cut back, 7 bases at V and 0 bases at J, with 12 bases in the middle. Here the CDR3 DNA reads TGCAGCGCCGCGGGACAGTACCAAGAGACCCAGTACTTC. Translated, it gives CSAAGQYQETQYF.

This clonotype was observed a handful of times. The chain has TRBV9 and TRBJ2-5; D might be TRBD1 (5 bases). This CDR3 is built from 15 residues. Germline CDR1 SGDLS, CDR2 YYNGEE. Trimming shortened V by 0 bases and J by 4 bases, and 13 bases separated the two germline ends. The CDR3 sequence is CASSVDKGRGETQYF. CDR3 nucleotides: TGTGCCAGCAGCGTAGACAAGGGGCGAGGAGAGACCCAGTACTTC.

V usage is TRBV4-3 and J usage is TRBJ2-2; TRBD2 is a possible D gene (6 bases). Looked up from germline, CDR1 is LGHNA and CDR2 is YSLEER. V was clipped by 7 bases and J by 5 bases, with 14 bases between them. The CDR3 covers 14 residues. Here the CDR3 DNA reads TGCGCCAGCACCCCGGGACTGCGGACCGGGGAGCTGTTTTTT. This translates into CASTPGLRTGELFF.

This clonotype was detected many times. The V gene is TRBV7-2, the J gene TRBJ2-1; a possible D gene is TRBD1 (6 bases). In germline, CDR1 is SGHTA, CDR2 FQGNSA. This CDR3 has 15 amino acids. V shed 2 bases and J shed 7 bases, with 15 bases lying between them. As DNA, the CDR3 is TGTGCCAGCAGCTTAAGCTTTGGGGGCCTAAATGAGCAGTTCTTC. Its translation is CASSLSFGGLNEQFF.

This rearrangement joins TRBV3-1 to TRBJ2-2; D uncertain. V gave up 2 bases and J gave up 3 bases, with 7 bases separating them. The CDR3 runs to 14 residues. Germline V gene data show CDR1 as LGHDT and CDR2 as YNNKEL (reference sequence). This CDR3 reads CASSQKGYTGELFF. In DNA form, the CDR3 reads TGTGCCAGCAGCCAAAAGGGTTACACCGGGGAGCTGTTTTTT.

This clonotype was seen more than once but under ten times. CDR3 amino acids: CASSYVAGQQETQYF. CDR3 bases: TGCGCCAGCAGCTATGTAGCGGGGCAGCAAGAGACCCAGTACTTC. The rearrangement joins TRBV5-1 to TRBJ2-5; 8 bases match TRBD2. From germline, CDR1 is SGHRS and CDR2 YFSETQ. V shed 3 bases, J shed 2 bases, and the junction held 6 bases outside the gene matches. The CDR3 extends over 15 amino acids.

In this sample, this clonotype turned up a few times. The chain combines TRBV7-2 with TRBJ1-5; D unresolved. The germline V gene has CDR1 SGHTA and CDR2 FQGNSA. Trimming removed 1 base from V and 6 bases from J, with 13 bases in between. The CDR3 runs to 15 residues. The CDR3 protein is CASSLVSGHGQPQHF. The CDR3 DNA follows: TGTGCCAGCAGCTTAGTTAGCGGGCACGGTCAGCCCCAGCATTTT.

The V gene is TRBV5-1, the J gene TRBJ1-6; possible D gene TRBD1, 5 bases. Germline CDR1 SGHRS, CDR2 YFSETQ. The CDR3 sequence is 13 residues long. The germline V and J ends were trimmed by 4 bases and 15 bases, with 17 bases remaining between them. CDR3 sequence: CASSPGDLLHLHF. In DNA form, the CDR3 reads TGCGCCAGCAGCCCGGGGGACCTGCTACACCTCCACTTT.

This clonotype occurred many times. The chain employs TRBV5-1 and TRBJ1-3, with D possibly matching TRBD1 (5 bases). V was cut by 3 bases and J by 6 bases, with 13 bases left in between. CDR3 length equals 14 residues. CDR1 and CDR2 from the germline V gene are SGHRS and YFSETQ. This chain's CDR3 is CASSSNTGENTIYF. The DNA of the CDR3 is TGCGCCAGCAGCTCGAATACAGGAGAAAACACCATATATTTT.

This clonotype was recorded a few times. The chain carries TRBV18 and TRBJ1-5; perhaps TRBD1 as D (5 bases). The V gene lost 3 bases and the J gene lost 5 bases, with 14 bases spanning the gap. CDR1 and CDR2 from the germline V gene are KGHSH and LQKENI. CDR3 length: 15 residues. This CDR3 is CASSPLPRGDQPQHF. Here the CDR3 DNA reads TGTGCCAGCTCACCTCTTCCGAGGGGAGATCAGCCCCAGCATTTT.

This clonotype was seen ten or more times. This chain links TRBV20-1 with TRBJ1-1; D not resolved. CDR3 size: 14 residues. The germline CDR1 and CDR2 sequences are DFQATT and SNEGSKA (reference sequence). Trimming cost V 0 bases and J 4 bases, with 12 bases left between them. DNA of the CDR3: TGCAGTGCTAGAGATCAATCCTCGAGCACTGAAGCTTTCTTT. It encodes CSARDQSSSTEAFF.

In its sample, this clonotype was seen a few times. This sequence joins TRBV5-1 and TRBJ1-1; a weak D match, TRBD1 (5 bases). The CDR3 is 16 residues long. Per the germline V gene, CDR1 is SGHRS and CDR2 is YFSETQ. V dropped 4 bases and J dropped 1 base, with 17 bases sitting between them. This CDR3 reads CASSPGWGDANTEAFF. In DNA form, the CDR3 reads TGCGCCAGCAGCCCCGGATGGGGGGATGCGAACACTGAAGCTTTCTTT. Looking up the rest from reference TRBV5-1 and TRBJ1-1 gives the full variable domain: KAGVTQTPRYLIKTRGQQVTLSCSPISGHRSVSWYQQTPGQGLQFLFEYFSETQRNKGNFPGRFSGRQFSNSRSEMNVSTLELGDSALYLCASSPGWGDANTEAFFGQGTRLTVV.

This clonotype has more than one count but fewer than ten. The J gene is TRBJ1-1, the V gene TRBV18; a possible D gene is TRBD1 (5 bases). The CDR3 is 17 amino acids. With 1 base removed from V and 2 bases from J, the gap between germline ends came to 17 bases. Germline loops: CDR1 KGHSH, CDR2 LQKENI. Here the CDR3 reads CASSPRQLERGNTEAFF. DNA of the CDR3: TGTGCCAGCTCACCACGGCAGCTGGAGAGGGGAAACACTGAAGCTTTCTTT.

J is TRBJ1-5 and V is TRBV10-3, with unresolved D. The CDR3 is 12 amino acids. CDR1 and CDR2 from the germline V gene are ENHRY and SYGVKD. V lost 6 bases and J 2 bases, leaving 5 bases between the germline ends. CDR3 in DNA: TGTGCCATCAGCCCTGGCAATCAGCCCCAGCATTTT. As protein: CAISPGNQPQHF.